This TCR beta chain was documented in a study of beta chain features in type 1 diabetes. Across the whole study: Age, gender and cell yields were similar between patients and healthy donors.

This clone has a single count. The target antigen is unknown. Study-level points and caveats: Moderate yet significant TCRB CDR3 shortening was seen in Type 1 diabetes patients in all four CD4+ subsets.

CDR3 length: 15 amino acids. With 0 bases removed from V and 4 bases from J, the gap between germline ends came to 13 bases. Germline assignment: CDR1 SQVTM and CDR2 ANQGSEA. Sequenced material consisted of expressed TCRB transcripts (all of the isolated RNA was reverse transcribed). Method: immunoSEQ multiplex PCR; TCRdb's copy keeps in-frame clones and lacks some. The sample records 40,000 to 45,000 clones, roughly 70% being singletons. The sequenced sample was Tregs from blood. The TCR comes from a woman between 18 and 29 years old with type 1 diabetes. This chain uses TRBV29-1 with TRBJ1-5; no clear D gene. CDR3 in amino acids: CSVEERRRENQPQHF. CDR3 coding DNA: TGCAGCGTTGAAGAGAGGAGGAGGGAAAATCAGCCCCAGCATTTT.